The 16 T cell receptor beta chains given below trace back to one sample, sequenced in a study of T cells in Graves' hyperthyroidism and ophthalmopathy. The TCR beta CDR3 regions underwent amplification using RNA transcripts as the source. In the first-round RT-PCR of the TCR CDR3, the HTBI primer set was used. TCRdb re-called the multiplex PCR reads with MiXCR, one entry per CDR3 protein. The sample yields a few hundred thousand distinct CDR3 sequences, approximately 18% seen once. Source material: blood. Receptors were obtained from a man over 45 with Graves' ophthalmopathy.

This clonotype was picked up a small number of times. The rearrangement links TRBV29-1 to TRBJ2-1; no definite D call. Trimming pared 5 bases from V and 0 bases from J, leaving 20 bases between. The CDR3 sequence is 17 residues long. In germline, CDR1 is SQVTM, CDR2 ANQGSEA. The CDR3 bases are TGCAGCGTTACTCTGGCCCTCGGGTCAAGCTCCTACAATGAGCAGTTCTTC. This sequence encodes CSVTLALGSSSYNEQFF.

This chain links TRBV6-1 with TRBJ2-1, with TRBD2 matching over 10 bases. Germline trimming cut 4 bases from V and 5 bases from J; bases unmatched to any gene: 5. The germline V gene has CDR1 MNHNS and CDR2 SASEGT. The CDR3 is 15 amino acids. CDR3 DNA: TGTGCCAGCAGTGCCGGACTAGCGGTAAACAATGAGCAGTTCTTC. Translation: CASSAGLAVNNEQFF.

The sample holds many counts of this clonotype. This chain connects TRBV12-3 or TRBV12-4 to TRBJ2-7, with 8 nucleotides matching TRBD2. This CDR3 has 17 residues. V was clipped by 0 bases and J by 4 bases; unmatched bases: 11. CDR3 in DNA: TGTGCCAGCAGTTTAGCGCGAAGCGGGAGTCAGGGTTACGAGCAGTACTTC. Protein product: CASSLARSGSQGYEQYF.

There are a few counts of this clonotype. The chain's CDR3 is CASSVATEGGNEQFF. The CDR3, as DNA: TGTGCCAGCAGCGTAGCTACGGAGGGGGGCAATGAGCAGTTCTTC. This chain connects TRBV9 to TRBJ2-1; D is perhaps TRBD1 or TRBD2 (6 bases each). There are 15 residues in the CDR3. In germline, CDR1 is SGDLS, CDR2 YYNGEE. The V gene lost 0 bases and the J gene lost 6 bases, with 13 bases spanning the gap.

Only a few counts were recorded for this clonotype. The chain is built from TRBV11-2 and TRBJ1-4; 9 bases are shared with TRBD1. This CDR3 has 16 amino acids. Germline CDR1 SGHAT, CDR2 FQNNGV. Unmatched junction bases numbered 14, after V lost 5 bases and J lost 10 bases. The CDR3 loop reads CASSTYRGQEFGKLFF. CDR3 in DNA: TGTGCCAGCAGCACATACAGGGGGCAGGAGTTTGGAAAACTGTTTTTT. Combining the CDR3 with reference TRBV11-2 and TRBJ1-4 gives the whole variable domain EAGVAQSPRYKIIEKRQSVAFWCNPISGHATLYWYQQILGQGPKLLIQFQNNGVVDDSQLPKDRFSAERLKGVDSTLKIQPAKLEDSAVYLCASSTYRGQEFGKLFFGSGTQLSVL.

Ten or more counts support this clonotype. The rearrangement links TRBV18 to TRBJ2-1; 11 positions agree with TRBD2. This CDR3 region has 15 residues. Germline V gives CDR1 KGHSH, CDR2 LQKENI. V was pared by 3 bases and J by 6 bases, with 4 bases of the junction left unmatched. CDR3: CASSPGTSGPNEQFF. In DNA, the CDR3 is TGTGCCAGCTCACCCGGGACTAGCGGACCCAATGAGCAGTTCTTC.

This clonotype was picked up many times. The V and J genes are TRBV28 and TRBJ2-1, with 7 bases lining up with TRBD1. The CDR3 is 16 amino acids. V lost 5 bases and J lost 0; bases outside the gene matches: 7. Germline lookup yields CDR1 MDHEN and CDR2 SYDVKM. For the CDR3, the DNA is TGTGCCAGCAGTCCAAGGACAGGCCGCTCCTACAATGAGCAGTTCTTC. Translated, it gives CASSPRTGRSYNEQFF.

This clonotype appeared a few times. This may be a read error: a much more frequent sequence differs by one nucleotide. CDR3 bases: TGCAGTGCTAGAGATTTCTCGCAGAGTGGGAGCTACGAGCAGTACTTC. It is translated as CSARDFSQSGSYEQYF. The chain uses TRBV20-1 and TRBJ2-7; TRBD2 might be the D (5 bases). Trimming cost V 0 bases and J 3 bases, with 18 bases left between them. CDR3 length equals 16 residues. Germline CDR1 reads DFQATT; CDR2 reads SNEGSKA (reference sequence).

Only a few counts were recorded for this clonotype. The chain has TRBV5-5 and TRBJ1-6, with 10 positions matching TRBD1. Losses at the gene ends were 3 bases for V and 8 bases for J; bases not matched to a gene: 2. Germline assignment: CDR1 SGHKS and CDR2 YYEKEE (reference sequence). The length of the CDR3 is 14 residues. The CDR3 sequence: CASSSGQGYSPLHF. The DNA of the CDR3 is TGTGCCAGCAGCTCGGGACAGGGGTATTCACCCCTCCACTTT. Filled out from reference TRBV5-5 and TRBJ1-6, the complete variable domain reads DAGVTQSPTHLIKTRGQQVTLRCSPISGHKSVSWYQQVLGQGPQFIFQYYEKEERGRGNFPDRFSARQFPNYSSELNVNALLLGDSALYLCASSSGQGYSPLHFGNGTRLTVT.

In its sample, this clonotype was seen a few times. This sequence joins TRBV6-2 or TRBV6-3 and TRBJ1-1; D is unclear. This CDR3 has 13 amino acids. Trimming pared 2 bases from V and 6 bases from J, leaving 10 bases between. CDR1 is MNHEY and CDR2 is SVGEGT in the germline V gene. The CDR3 protein is CASSYAGAPEAFF. The CDR3 coding sequence is TGTGCCAGCAGTTACGCGGGCGCCCCTGAAGCTTTCTTT.

This clonotype was found a few times. This chain uses TRBV7-9 with TRBJ2-3, with D possibly called TRBD1 or TRBD2 (6 bases each). Germline V gene sequence: CDR1 SEHNR, CDR2 FQNEAQ (reference sequence). The V and J ends lost 5 bases and 3 bases respectively, with 12 bases between them. The CDR3 totals 14 residues. CDR3 DNA sequence: TGTGCCAGCAGCCCCGGGGGCTGGACAGATACGCAGTATTTT. The encoded protein is CASSPGGWTDTQYF.

This clonotype was detected only a few times. The chain recombines TRBV6-1 with TRBJ1-5, with 7 positions matching TRBD1. V shed 5 bases, J shed 4 bases, and the junction held 5 bases outside the gene matches. The CDR3 has 14 residues. CDR1 and CDR2 (germline): MNHNS, SASEGT. CDR3 region: CASSRDRENQPQHF. The CDR3 nucleotides are TGTGCCAGCAGTCGTGACAGGGAAAATCAGCCCCAGCATTTT.

This clonotype was seen repeatedly, ten times or more. V is TRBV9 and J is TRBJ2-7, with 13 bases matching TRBD2. Germline assignment: CDR1 SGDLS and CDR2 YYNGEE. Trimming at V came to 4 bases and at J to 1 base, leaving 14 bases not matched to a gene. The CDR3 has 19 residues. As DNA, the CDR3 is TGTGCCAGCAGCACCGGATCAGGACTAGCGGGAGTAGGGTCCTACGAGCAGTACTTC. It translates to CASSTGSGLAGVGSYEQYF. Using reference TRBV9 and TRBJ2-7 for the parts outside the CDR3, the full variable domain is DSGVTQTPKHLITATGQRVTLRCSPRSGDLSVYWYQQSLDQGLQFLIQYYNGEERAKGNILERFSAQQFPDLHSELNLSSLELGDSALYFCASSTGSGLAGVGSYEQYFGPGTRLTVT.

This chain connects TRBV7-2 to TRBJ1-5; a possible D gene is TRBD1 (6 bases). The CDR3 is 15 residues long. Trimming left V 2 bases short and J 8 bases short, with 16 bases between. Germline assignment: CDR1 SGHTA and CDR2 FQGNSA. The CDR3 DNA sequence: TGTGCCAGCAGCTTATCTTTCGGGGGGCATGAGCCCCAGCATTTT. This sequence encodes CASSLSFGGHEPQHF.

This clonotype occurred many times. The chain uses TRBV11-2 and TRBJ1-1; TRBD1 matches 11 bases. The length of the CDR3 is 18 residues. Germline-derived CDR1 and CDR2 are SGHAT and FQNNGV. V shed 2 bases and J 1 base; nucleotides not matched to a gene: 9. CDR3: CASSLNTRDRGRNTEAFF. The CDR3 nucleotides are TGTGCCAGCAGCTTAAACACCCGGGACAGGGGGAGGAACACTGAAGCTTTCTTT.

The V gene is TRBV7-9, the J gene TRBJ2-7; the D gene is possibly TRBD2 (7 bases). CDR1 is SEHNR and CDR2 is FQNEAQ in the germline V gene (reference sequence). The V gene lost 1 base and the J gene lost 2 bases, with 21 bases spanning the gap. CDR3 length: 18 amino acids. CDR3 sequence: CASSLGSGTGGLTYEQYF. CDR3 DNA sequence: TGTGCCAGCAGCTTAGGGTCTGGGACCGGGGGGCTAACCTACGAGCAGTACTTC.